A selection of T cell receptor beta chains follows, all from one sample in a study of T cells expressing NK-cell markers. For each CDR3 protein, TCRdb gives one entry from its re-call of the 5' RACE reads, without DNA. Here the sample table reports 200,000 to 300,000 distinct CDR3 sequences. Sequencing was done on a sample of blood T cells: a sorted CD56 or NKG2C T cell subset, CD4+ or CD8+ T cells, or bulk PBMC T cells (not recorded which). The source is a woman between 18 and 69 years old in good health. Each CDR3 is given with its conserved first and last residue.

TRBJ2-3 TRBV7-2 CAQGRGGADTQYF
TRBJ2-2 TRBV5-6 CASSFAPPTGGFGELFF
TRBJ1-1 TRBV12-3/TRBV12-4 CASSEDRGRYTEAFF
TRBJ1-5 TRBV20-1 CSAEAGVWSNQPQHF
TRBJ2-3 TRBV20-1 CSACPSPITDTQYF
TRBJ1-1 TRBV6-1 CASTNAPWGMNTEAFF
TRBJ2-2 TRBV11-2 CASSLEDTGELFF
TRBJ2-5 TRBV9 CASSARQSNQETQYF
TRBJ2-5 TRBV3-1 CASSQGIGRASETQYF
TRBJ2-5 TRBV5-1 CASSPGSAQETQYF
TRBJ1-3 TRBV18 CASSPPGLNSGNTIYF
TRBJ1-1 TRBV7-2 CASSLWPGGTEAFF
TRBJ2-4 TRBV19 CASSMSSLAKNIQYF
TRBJ2-3 TRBV20-1 CSAGPGIADTQYF
TRBJ2-5 TRBV20-1 CSARGRRGPGETQYF
TRBJ2-3 TRBV10-3 CAISESGMDTQYF
TRBJ2-3 TRBV4-3 CASSQDPSGSRDTQYF
TRBJ2-1 TRBV5-1 CASSTGGGSYNEQFF
TRBJ1-3 TRBV15 CATSRDSRSGNTIYF
TRBJ2-5 TRBV20-1 CSARSPGQGATQYF
TRBJ2-3 TRBV7-3 CASSPSRWDTQYF
TRBJ2-7 TRBV7-7 CASSSGTLPYEQYF